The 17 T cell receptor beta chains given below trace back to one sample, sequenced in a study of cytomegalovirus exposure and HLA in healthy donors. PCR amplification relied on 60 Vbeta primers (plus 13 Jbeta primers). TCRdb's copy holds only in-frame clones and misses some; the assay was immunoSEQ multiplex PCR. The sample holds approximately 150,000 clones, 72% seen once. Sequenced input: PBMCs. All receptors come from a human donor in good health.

DNA of the CDR3: TGCAGCGTACCGACAGGGGGCGTAAATGAGCAGTTCTTC. This translates into CSVPTGGVNEQFF. The V gene is TRBV29-1, the J gene TRBJ2-1; TRBD1 aligns across 10 bases. The CDR3 is 13 residues long. From germline, CDR1 is SQVTM and CDR2 ANQGSEA. V trimming: 6 bases; J trimming: 7 bases; junction bases outside the gene matches: 6.

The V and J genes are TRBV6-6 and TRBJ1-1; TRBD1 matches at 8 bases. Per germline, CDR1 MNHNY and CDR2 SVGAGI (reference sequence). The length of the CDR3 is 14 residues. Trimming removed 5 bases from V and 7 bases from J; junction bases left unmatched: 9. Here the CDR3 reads CASSGDRPRGEAFF. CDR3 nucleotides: TGTGCCAGCAGTGGGGACAGGCCTAGGGGTGAAGCTTTCTTT.

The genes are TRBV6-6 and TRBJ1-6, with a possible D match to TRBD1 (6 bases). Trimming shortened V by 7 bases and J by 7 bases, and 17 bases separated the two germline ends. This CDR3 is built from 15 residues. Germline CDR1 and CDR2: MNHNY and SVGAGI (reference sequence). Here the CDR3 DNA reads TGTGCCAGCACCGTTAGAGGACAGCCAAATTCACCCCTCCACTTT. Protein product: CASTVRGQPNSPLHF.

CDR3 DNA: TGTGCCAGCAGTTTCAGCGGGTCGGCTGAAGCTTTCTTT. This translates into CASSFSGSAEAFF. The rearrangement uses TRBV27 and TRBJ1-1; D not resolved. CDR3 size: 13 residues. Trimming removed 3 bases at V and 6 bases at J, with 11 bases between. Germline values: CDR1 MNHEY, CDR2 SMNVEV (reference sequence).

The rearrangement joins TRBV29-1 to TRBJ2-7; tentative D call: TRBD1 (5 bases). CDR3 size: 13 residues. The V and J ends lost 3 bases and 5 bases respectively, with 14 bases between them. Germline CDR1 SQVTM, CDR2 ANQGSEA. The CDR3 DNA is TGCAGCGTTGATCGTAGGCAGGGTAACGAGCAGTACTTC. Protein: CSVDRRQGNEQYF.

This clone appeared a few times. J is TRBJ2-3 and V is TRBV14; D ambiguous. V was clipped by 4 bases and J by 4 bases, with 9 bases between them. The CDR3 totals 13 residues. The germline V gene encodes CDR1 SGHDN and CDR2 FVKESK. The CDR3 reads CASSPSGPDTQYF. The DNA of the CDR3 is TGTGCCAGCAGCCCATCTGGCCCAGATACGCAGTATTTT.

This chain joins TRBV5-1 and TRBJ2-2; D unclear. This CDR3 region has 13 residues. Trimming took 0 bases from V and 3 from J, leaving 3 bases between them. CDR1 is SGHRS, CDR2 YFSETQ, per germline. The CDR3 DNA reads TGCGCCAGCAGCTTGGCGGACACCGGGGAGCTGTTTTTT. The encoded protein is CASSLADTGELFF.

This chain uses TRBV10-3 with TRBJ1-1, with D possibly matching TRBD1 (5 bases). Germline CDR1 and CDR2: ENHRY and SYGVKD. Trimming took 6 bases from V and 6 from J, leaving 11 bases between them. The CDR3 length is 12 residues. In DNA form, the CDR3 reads TGTGCCATCAGGGGGGGTGTCGCTGAAGCTTTCTTT. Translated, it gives CAIRGGVAEAFF.

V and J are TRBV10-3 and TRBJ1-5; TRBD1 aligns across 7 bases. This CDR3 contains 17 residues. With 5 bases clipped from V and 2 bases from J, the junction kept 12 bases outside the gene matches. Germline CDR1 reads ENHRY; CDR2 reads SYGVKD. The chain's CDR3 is CAISPTDRAGGNQPQHF. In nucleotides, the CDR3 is TGTGCCATCAGTCCTACCGACAGGGCAGGCGGCAATCAGCCCCAGCATTTT.

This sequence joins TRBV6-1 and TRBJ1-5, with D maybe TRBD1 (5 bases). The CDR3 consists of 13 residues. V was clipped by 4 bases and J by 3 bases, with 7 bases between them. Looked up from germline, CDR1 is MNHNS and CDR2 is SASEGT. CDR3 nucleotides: TGTGCCAGCAGTGCAGGGTTCAATCAGCCCCAGCATTTT. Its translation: CASSAGFNQPQHF.

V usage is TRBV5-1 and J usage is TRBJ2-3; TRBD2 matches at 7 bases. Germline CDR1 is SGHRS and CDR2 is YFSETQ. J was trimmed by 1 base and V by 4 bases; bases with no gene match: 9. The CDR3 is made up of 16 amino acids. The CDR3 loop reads CASSPPSAGGTDTQYF. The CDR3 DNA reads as TGCGCCAGCAGCCCCCCCTCCGCGGGGGGCACAGATACGCAGTATTTT. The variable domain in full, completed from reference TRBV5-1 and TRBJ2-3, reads KAGVTQTPRYLIKTRGQQVTLSCSPISGHRSVSWYQQTPGQGLQFLFEYFSETQRNKGNFPGRFSGRQFSNSRSEMNVSTLELGDSALYLCASSPPSAGGTDTQYFGPGTRLTVL.

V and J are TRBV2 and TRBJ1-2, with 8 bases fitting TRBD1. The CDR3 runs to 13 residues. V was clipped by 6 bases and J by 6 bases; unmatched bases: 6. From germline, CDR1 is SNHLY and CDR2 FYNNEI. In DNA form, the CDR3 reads TGTGCCAGCAGCAACAGGGGGAAAAATGGCTACACCTTC. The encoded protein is CASSNRGKNGYTF.

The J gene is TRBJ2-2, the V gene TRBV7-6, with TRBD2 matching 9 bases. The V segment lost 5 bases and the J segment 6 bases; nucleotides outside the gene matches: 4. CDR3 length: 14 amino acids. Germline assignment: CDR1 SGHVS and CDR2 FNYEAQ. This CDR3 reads CASSAGGPAGELFF. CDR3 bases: TGTGCCAGCAGCGCGGGGGGGCCGGCCGGGGAGCTGTTTTTT. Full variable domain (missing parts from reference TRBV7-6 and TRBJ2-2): GAGVSQSPRYKVTKRGQDVALRCDPISGHVSLYWYRQALGQGPEFLTYFNYEAQQDKSGLPNDRFSAERPEGSISTLTIQRTEQRDSAMYRCASSAGGPAGELFFGEGSRLTVL.

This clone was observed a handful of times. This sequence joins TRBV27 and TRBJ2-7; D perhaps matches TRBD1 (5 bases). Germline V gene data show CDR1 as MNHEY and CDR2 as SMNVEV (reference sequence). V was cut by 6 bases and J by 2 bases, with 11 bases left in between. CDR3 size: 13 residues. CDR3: CASSKTAAYEQYF. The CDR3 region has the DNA TGTGCCAGCAGCAAGACAGCTGCCTACGAGCAGTACTTC.

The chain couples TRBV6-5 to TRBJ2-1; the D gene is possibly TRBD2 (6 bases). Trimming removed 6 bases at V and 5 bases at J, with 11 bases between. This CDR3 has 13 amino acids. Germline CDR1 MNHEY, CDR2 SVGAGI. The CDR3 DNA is TGTGCCAGCAGAGGGCGGGGAAACAATGAGCAGTTCTTC. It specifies CASRGRGNNEQFF.

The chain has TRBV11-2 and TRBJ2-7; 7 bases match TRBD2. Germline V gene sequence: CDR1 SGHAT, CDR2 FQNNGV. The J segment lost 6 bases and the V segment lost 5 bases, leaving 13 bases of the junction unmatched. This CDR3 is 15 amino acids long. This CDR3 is CASSPRGRGFAEQYF. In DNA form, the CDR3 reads TGTGCCAGCAGCCCCCGGGGGAGGGGTTTCGCCGAGCAGTACTTC.

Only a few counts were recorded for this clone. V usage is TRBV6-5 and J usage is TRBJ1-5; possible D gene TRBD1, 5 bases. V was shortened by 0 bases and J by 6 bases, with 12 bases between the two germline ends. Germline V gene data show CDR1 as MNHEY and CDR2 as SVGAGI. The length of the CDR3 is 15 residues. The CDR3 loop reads CASSYSVGGSQPQHF. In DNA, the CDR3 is TGTGCCAGCAGTTACTCGGTTGGGGGGTCTCAGCCCCAGCATTTT.